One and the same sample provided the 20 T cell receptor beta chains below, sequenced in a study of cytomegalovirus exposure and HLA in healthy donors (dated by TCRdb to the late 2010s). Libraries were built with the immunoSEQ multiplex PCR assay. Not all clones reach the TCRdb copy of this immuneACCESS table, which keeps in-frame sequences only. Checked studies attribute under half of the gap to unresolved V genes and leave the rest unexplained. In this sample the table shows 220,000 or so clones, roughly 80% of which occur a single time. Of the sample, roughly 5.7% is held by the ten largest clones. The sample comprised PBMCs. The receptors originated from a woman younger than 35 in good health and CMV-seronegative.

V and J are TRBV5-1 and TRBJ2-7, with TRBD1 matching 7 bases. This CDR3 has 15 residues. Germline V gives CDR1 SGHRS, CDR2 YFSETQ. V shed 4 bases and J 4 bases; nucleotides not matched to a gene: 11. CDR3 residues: CASSPPTGSLYEQYF. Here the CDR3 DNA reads TGCGCCAGCAGCCCTCCGACAGGGTCCCTTTACGAGCAGTACTTC.

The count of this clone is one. CDR3 DNA sequence: TGTGCCAGCTCATGGTCCGGGGGCCAAGAGACCCAGTACTTC. It yields the protein CASSWSGGQETQYF. The chain combines TRBV18 with TRBJ2-5; D is perhaps TRBD2 (6 bases). The length of the CDR3 is 14 residues. Trimming took 5 bases from V and 1 from J, leaving 11 bases between them. From germline, CDR1 is KGHSH and CDR2 LQKENI.

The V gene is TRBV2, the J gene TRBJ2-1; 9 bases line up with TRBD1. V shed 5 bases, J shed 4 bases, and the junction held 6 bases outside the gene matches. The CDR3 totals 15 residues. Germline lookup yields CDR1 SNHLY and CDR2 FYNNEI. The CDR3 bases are TGTGCCAGCAGTCTGGACAGGGGTAGATACAATGAGCAGTTCTTC. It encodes CASSLDRGRYNEQFF.

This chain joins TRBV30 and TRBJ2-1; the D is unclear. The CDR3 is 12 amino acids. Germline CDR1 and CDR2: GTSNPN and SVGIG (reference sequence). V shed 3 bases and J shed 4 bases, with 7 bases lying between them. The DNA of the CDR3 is TGTGCCTGGAGGTCCGTATACAATGAGCAGTTCTTC. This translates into CAWRSVYNEQFF.

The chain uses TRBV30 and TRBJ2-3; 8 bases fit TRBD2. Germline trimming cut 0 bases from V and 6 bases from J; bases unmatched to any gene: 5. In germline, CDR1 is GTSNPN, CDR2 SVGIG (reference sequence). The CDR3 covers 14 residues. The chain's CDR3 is CAWSVGGDQDTQYF. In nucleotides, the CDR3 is TGTGCCTGGAGTGTCGGGGGGGACCAGGATACGCAGTATTTT.

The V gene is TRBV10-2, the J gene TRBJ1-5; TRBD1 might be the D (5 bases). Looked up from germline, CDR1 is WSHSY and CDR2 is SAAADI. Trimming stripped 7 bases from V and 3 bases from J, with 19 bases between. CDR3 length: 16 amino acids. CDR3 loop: CASTPHNLGANQPQHF. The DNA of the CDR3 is TGCGCCAGCACCCCCCACAACCTCGGGGCCAATCAGCCCCAGCATTTT.

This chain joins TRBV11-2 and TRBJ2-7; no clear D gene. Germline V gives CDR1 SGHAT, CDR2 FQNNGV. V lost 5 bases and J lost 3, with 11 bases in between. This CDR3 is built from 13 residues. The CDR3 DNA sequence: TGTGCCAGCAGCCCCGACGGAATCTACGAGCAGTACTTC. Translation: CASSPDGIYEQYF.

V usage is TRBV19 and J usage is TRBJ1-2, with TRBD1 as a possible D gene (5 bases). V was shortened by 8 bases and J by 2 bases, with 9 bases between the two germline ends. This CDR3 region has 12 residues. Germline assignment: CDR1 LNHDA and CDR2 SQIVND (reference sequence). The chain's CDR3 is CASHRQNYGYTF. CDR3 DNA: TGTGCCAGTCACCGACAGAACTATGGCTACACCTTC.

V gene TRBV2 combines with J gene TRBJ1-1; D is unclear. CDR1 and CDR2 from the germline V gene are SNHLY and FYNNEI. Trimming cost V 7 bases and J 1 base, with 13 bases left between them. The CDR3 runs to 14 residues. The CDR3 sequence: CASTVEVANTEAFF. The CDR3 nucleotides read TGTGCCAGCACTGTTGAGGTTGCGAACACTGAAGCTTTCTTT.

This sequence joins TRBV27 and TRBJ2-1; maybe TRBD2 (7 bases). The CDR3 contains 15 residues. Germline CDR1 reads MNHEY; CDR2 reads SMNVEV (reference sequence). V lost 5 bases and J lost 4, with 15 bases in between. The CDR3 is CASSGGGASYNEQFF. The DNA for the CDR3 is TGTGCCAGCAGTGGAGGGGGGGCCAGTTACAATGAGCAGTTCTTC.

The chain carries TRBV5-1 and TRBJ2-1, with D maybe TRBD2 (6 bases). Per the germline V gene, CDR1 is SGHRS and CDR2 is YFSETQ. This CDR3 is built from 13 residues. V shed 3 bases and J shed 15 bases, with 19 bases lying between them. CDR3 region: CASSSGSGTHPFF. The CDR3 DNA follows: TGCGCCAGCAGCTCAGGCTCCGGGACTCACCCGTTCTTC.

CDR3 amino acids: CASSYGTAYTEAFF. The CDR3 DNA sequence: TGTGCCAGCAGTTACGGGACAGCTTACACTGAAGCTTTCTTT. V is TRBV6-5 and J is TRBJ1-1, with 7 bases fitting TRBD1. CDR1 is MNHEY and CDR2 is SVGAGI in the germline V gene. The CDR3 extends over 14 amino acids. The junction had 3 bases not matched to a gene; V was cut back by 2 bases and J by 3 bases.

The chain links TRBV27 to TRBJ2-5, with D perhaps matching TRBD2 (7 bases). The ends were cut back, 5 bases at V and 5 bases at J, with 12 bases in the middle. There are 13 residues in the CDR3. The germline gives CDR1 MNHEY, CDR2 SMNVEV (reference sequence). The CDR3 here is CASSTPGGETQYF. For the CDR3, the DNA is TGTGCCAGCAGTACCCCGGGGGGCGAGACCCAGTACTTC.

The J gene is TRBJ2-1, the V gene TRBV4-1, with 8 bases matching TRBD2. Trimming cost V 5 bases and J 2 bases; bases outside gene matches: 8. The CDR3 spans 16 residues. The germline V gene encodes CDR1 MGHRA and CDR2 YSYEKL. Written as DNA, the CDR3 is TGCGCCAGCAGCGAAGGTAGCGGGGTCCCCTACAATGAGCAGTTCTTC. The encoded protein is CASSEGSGVPYNEQFF.

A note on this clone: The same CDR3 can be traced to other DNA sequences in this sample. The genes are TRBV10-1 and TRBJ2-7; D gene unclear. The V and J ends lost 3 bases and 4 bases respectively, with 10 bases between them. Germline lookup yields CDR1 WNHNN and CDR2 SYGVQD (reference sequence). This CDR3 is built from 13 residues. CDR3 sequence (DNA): TGCGCCAGCAGTGACTCCGGCGGATACGAGCAGTACTTC. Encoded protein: CASSDSGGYEQYF.

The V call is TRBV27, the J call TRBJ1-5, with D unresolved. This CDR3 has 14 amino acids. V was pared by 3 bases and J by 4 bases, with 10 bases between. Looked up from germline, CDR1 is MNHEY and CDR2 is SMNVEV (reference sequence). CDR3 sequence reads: CASSLAGRNQPQHF. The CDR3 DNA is TGTGCCAGCAGTTTGGCGGGGAGGAATCAGCCCCAGCATTTT.

CDR3 bases: TGTGCCAGCAGTGATCCTCCGGACGGATCCGAGCAGTACTTC. Translation: CASSDPPDGSEQYF. The V call is TRBV25-1, the J call TRBJ2-7; D not resolved. V shed 3 bases and J shed 6 bases, with 15 bases lying between them. The CDR3 is made up of 14 amino acids. The germline CDR1 and CDR2 sequences are MGHDK and SYGVNS.

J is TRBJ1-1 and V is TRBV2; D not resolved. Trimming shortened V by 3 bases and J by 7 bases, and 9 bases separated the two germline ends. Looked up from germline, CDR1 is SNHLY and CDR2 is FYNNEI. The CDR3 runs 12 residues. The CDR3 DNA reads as TGTGCCAGCAGTGAGCGAGGATTTGAAGCTTTCTTT. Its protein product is CASSERGFEAFF.

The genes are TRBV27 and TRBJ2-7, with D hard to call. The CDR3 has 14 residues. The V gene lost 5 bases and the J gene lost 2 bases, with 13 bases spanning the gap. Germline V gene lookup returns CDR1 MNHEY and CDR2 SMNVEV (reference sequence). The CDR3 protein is CASSPTPRTYEQYF. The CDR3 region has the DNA TGTGCCAGCAGTCCCACACCTCGAACCTACGAGCAGTACTTC.

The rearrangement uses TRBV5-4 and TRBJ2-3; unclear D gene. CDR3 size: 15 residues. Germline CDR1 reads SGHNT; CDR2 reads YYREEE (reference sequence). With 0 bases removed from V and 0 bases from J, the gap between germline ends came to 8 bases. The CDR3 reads CASSLGSRSTDTQYF. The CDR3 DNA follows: TGTGCCAGCAGCTTGGGCAGCCGAAGCACAGATACGCAGTATTTT.